What follows are 29 T cell receptor beta chains derived from one specimen sequenced in a study of cytomegalovirus exposure and HLA in healthy donors. The PCR made use of 60 Vbeta and 13 Jbeta primers. Produced via immunoSEQ multiplex PCR; TCRdb's table is partial and in-frame only. The sample yields about 160,000 clones, 79% seen once. Sequenced input: PBMCs. The receptors stem from a human donor in good health.

The chain carries TRBV6-5 and TRBJ1-2, with 9 bases identical to TRBD1. Looked up from germline, CDR1 is MNHEY and CDR2 is SVGAGI. Germline trimming cut 6 bases from V and 7 bases from J; bases unmatched to any gene: 12. There are 15 residues in the CDR3. The CDR3 loop is CASRPTQTGGTGYTF. Written as DNA, the CDR3 is TGTGCCAGCAGACCAACCCAAACAGGGGGCACTGGCTACACCTTC.

The chain uses TRBV7-9 and TRBJ2-7; D uncertain. The CDR3 loop spans 11 amino acids. The V gene lost 5 bases and the J gene lost 7 bases, with 9 bases spanning the gap. Germline assignment: CDR1 SEHNR and CDR2 FQNEAQ (reference sequence). The CDR3 loop is CASSPVEEQYF. DNA for the CDR3: TGTGCCAGCAGCCCGGTCGAAGAGCAGTACTTC.

The genes are TRBV10-1 and TRBJ2-1, with 7 nucleotides matching TRBD2. Germline CDR1 and CDR2: WNHNN and SYGVQD (reference sequence). The CDR3 consists of 17 residues. V lost 0 bases, J lost 1 base, and 6 bases stayed unmatched. In nucleotides, the CDR3 is TGCGCCAGCAGTGAGTCCCGAGCGGGATTGTCCTACAATGAGCAGTTCTTC. Translation gives CASSESRAGLSYNEQFF.

The gene calls are TRBV10-3 and TRBJ2-7; 7 bases line up with TRBD2. Looked up from germline, CDR1 is ENHRY and CDR2 is SYGVKD. The V gene end was trimmed by 1 base and the J gene end by 0 bases; junction bases not matched to a gene: 3. The CDR3 contains 15 residues. CDR3 nucleotides: TGTGCCATCAGTGAGTTGCGGGGGAGCTCCTACGAGCAGTACTTC. Translated, it gives CAISELRGSSYEQYF.

V gene TRBV5-1 combines with J gene TRBJ2-7; no reliable D call. The CDR3 has 14 amino acids. Trimming took 3 bases from V and 3 from J, leaving 13 bases between them. Per the germline V gene, CDR1 is SGHRS and CDR2 is YFSETQ. The CDR3 protein is CASSSTPTGYEQYF. Written as DNA, the CDR3 is TGCGCCAGCAGCTCGACACCGACCGGCTACGAGCAGTACTTC.

This clone came up a few times. The J gene is TRBJ1-1, the V gene TRBV5-1; D not resolved. The CDR3 runs 13 residues. CDR1 and CDR2 from the germline V gene are SGHRS and YFSETQ. With 1 base removed from V and 1 base from J, the gap between germline ends came to 5 bases. CDR3 protein: CASSLTENTEAFF. The CDR3 nucleotides read TGCGCCAGCAGCTTGACTGAGAACACTGAAGCTTTCTTT.

CDR3 sequence reads: CSVTGQESSYEQYF. DNA for the CDR3: TGCAGCGTGACGGGACAGGAAAGCTCCTACGAGCAGTACTTC. The chain combines TRBV29-1 with TRBJ2-7; TRBD1 aligns across 8 bases. The CDR3 runs 14 residues. Germline V CDR1 and CDR2: SQVTM, ANQGSEA. The V segment lost 6 bases and the J segment 0 bases; nucleotides outside the gene matches: 7.

Remarks on this clone: Other DNA sequences in this specimen translate into the identical CDR3. This chain joins TRBV28 and TRBJ1-5, with a weak D call TRBD1 (5 bases). V was clipped by 3 bases and J by 0 bases, with 12 bases between them. The length of the CDR3 is 16 residues. Germline CDR1 reads MDHEN; CDR2 reads SYDVKM. This CDR3 reads CASSLRQGNSNQPQHF. CDR3 DNA: TGTGCCAGCAGTTTGAGGCAGGGAAATAGCAATCAGCCCCAGCATTTT. The full variable domain, rest sourced from reference TRBV28 and TRBJ1-5, is DVKVTQSSRYLVKRTGEKVFLECVQDMDHENMFWYRQDPGLGLRLIYFSYDVKMKEKGDIPEGYSVSREKKERFSLILESASTNQTSMYLCASSLRQGNSNQPQHFGDGTRLSIL.

Only a few counts were recorded for this clone. The chain has TRBV11-2 and TRBJ1-2, with TRBD1 matching 9 bases. V was pared by 3 bases and J by 6 bases, with 8 bases of the junction left unmatched. CDR3 length: 15 residues. Germline V gene lookup returns CDR1 SGHAT and CDR2 FQNNGV. DNA of the CDR3: TGTGCCAGCAGCTTCACCGGGACAGGGAGAGATGGCTACACCTTC. Its translation is CASSFTGTGRDGYTF.

The J gene is TRBJ2-1, the V gene TRBV19, with 10 bases identical to TRBD2. The V and J ends lost 8 bases and 7 bases, in that order; junction bases with no gene match: 11. The CDR3 has 15 amino acids. Germline CDR1 and CDR2: LNHDA and SQIVND (reference sequence). The CDR3 region has the DNA TGTGCCAGTGGTTGGCTAGCGGGAGTCAAGAATGAGCAGTTCTTC. Residues: CASGWLAGVKNEQFF.

The chain combines TRBV28 with TRBJ1-4, with D possibly matching TRBD1 (5 bases). V lost 6 bases and J 7 bases, leaving 18 bases between the germline ends. Germline CDR1 MDHEN, CDR2 SYDVKM. This CDR3 region has 15 residues. CDR3 coding DNA: TGTGCCAGCAGCTCCCCTAGTGGAACAGGTGAAAAACTGTTTTTT. Protein: CASSSPSGTGEKLFF.

The J gene is TRBJ2-7, the V gene TRBV6-1; the D gene is possibly TRBD2 (5 bases). The CDR3 has 13 amino acids. V was pared by 4 bases and J by 6 bases, with 13 bases between. Germline CDR1 and CDR2: MNHNS and SASEGT. CDR3 coding DNA: TGTGCCAGCAGTGTGGAGGCGGTGGGCGAGCAGTACTTC. Translation gives CASSVEAVGEQYF.

The V and J genes are TRBV7-6 and TRBJ2-6, with D possibly TRBD1 on 5 matching bases. Trimming took 7 bases from V and 2 from J, leaving 6 bases between them. Looked up from germline, CDR1 is SGHVS and CDR2 is FNYEAQ. This CDR3 has 13 amino acids. The CDR3 region is CASKGAGANVLTF. The CDR3 DNA is TGTGCCAGCAAAGGGGCTGGGGCCAACGTCCTGACTTTC.

This CDR3 reads CASSVTGKESSPLHF. The CDR3 region has the DNA TGCGCCAGCAGTGTGACAGGGAAGGAAAGTTCACCCCTCCACTTT. The V and J genes are TRBV10-2 and TRBJ1-6; 7 bases are shared with TRBD1. This CDR3 spans 15 amino acids. In germline, CDR1 is WSHSY, CDR2 SAAADI. The junction had 9 bases not matched to a gene; V was cut back by 4 bases and J by 9 bases.

The rearrangement uses TRBV6-1 and TRBJ1-1, with D possibly matching TRBD1 (6 bases). Trimming removed 7 bases from V and 0 bases from J, with 15 bases in between. The CDR3 has 15 amino acids. Germline-derived CDR1 and CDR2 are MNHNS and SASEGT. The DNA for the CDR3 is TGTGCCAGCATGCCTAGGACAGTGATGAACACTGAAGCTTTCTTT. Its protein is CASMPRTVMNTEAFF.

The rearrangement links TRBV5-4 to TRBJ1-4; the match to TRBD1 covers 9 bases. Germline loops: CDR1 SGHNT, CDR2 YYREEE (reference sequence). CDR3 length: 14 amino acids. V shed 4 bases and J 9 bases; nucleotides not matched to a gene: 7. Written as DNA, the CDR3 is TGTGCCAGCAGCACTGGACAGGGGAGGCAAAAACTGTTTTTT. This sequence encodes CASSTGQGRQKLFF.

The genes are TRBV29-1 and TRBJ2-7; 9 bases match TRBD2. V lost 5 bases, J lost 1 base, and 3 bases stayed unmatched. CDR1 and CDR2 (germline): SQVTM, ANQGSEA. CDR3 length equals 13 residues. In DNA form, the CDR3 reads TGCAGCGTTCGGACTAGCGTATCCTACGAGCAGTACTTC. The encoded protein is CSVRTSVSYEQYF.

V gene TRBV7-6 combines with J gene TRBJ1-3; D perhaps matches TRBD1 (5 bases). This CDR3 has 17 residues. Per the germline V gene, CDR1 is SGHVS and CDR2 is FNYEAQ. V gave up 0 bases and J gave up 1 base, with 13 bases separating them. The DNA of the CDR3 is TGTGCCAGCAGCTTAGCCCGGTGGGCAGGGTCTGGAAACACCATATATTTT. It codes for CASSLARWAGSGNTIYF.

The chain has TRBV13 and TRBJ2-7; D gene ambiguous. The CDR3 loop spans 14 amino acids. In germline, CDR1 is PRHDT, CDR2 FYEKMQ (reference sequence). Trimming took 8 bases from V and 2 from J, leaving 16 bases between them. The DNA for the CDR3 is TGTGCCAGCTGTTTCTCTGATCAGACCTACGAGCAGTACTTC. It codes for CASCFSDQTYEQYF.

This clone was observed a few times. Other DNA sequences of this sample code for an identical CDR3. The V gene is TRBV5-1, the J gene TRBJ2-3; 11 nucleotides match TRBD2. V lost 0 bases and J lost 1; bases outside the gene matches: 1. The germline gives CDR1 SGHRS, CDR2 YFSETQ. The CDR3 covers 16 residues. CDR3 residues: CASSLVLAGGTDTQYF. The CDR3 nucleotides read TGCGCCAGCAGCTTGGTACTAGCGGGGGGCACAGATACGCAGTATTTT.

The chain is built from TRBV2 and TRBJ2-4, with a possible D match to TRBD2 (5 bases). CDR1 and CDR2 (germline): SNHLY, FYNNEI. This CDR3 has 15 residues. The ends were cut back, 3 bases at V and 12 bases at J, with 21 bases in the middle. In DNA form, the CDR3 reads TGTGCCAGCAGTGAGGACTTAGCTCACCAAAGTCCTCAGTACTTC. It encodes CASSEDLAHQSPQYF.

The chain couples TRBV25-1 to TRBJ2-1, with 10 bases fitting TRBD2. J lost 6 bases, V lost 8 bases, and 7 bases had no gene match. CDR3 length equals 14 residues. Germline assignment: CDR1 MGHDK and CDR2 SYGVNS. CDR3 coding DNA: TGTGCCAGCGTCCCTAGCGGGGGCTCCAATGAGCAGTTCTTC. Amino acid sequence: CASVPSGGSNEQFF.

The J gene is TRBJ1-5, the V gene TRBV6-5; 7 bases align to TRBD1. The germline V gene encodes CDR1 MNHEY and CDR2 SVGAGI. Germline trimming cut 5 bases from V and 0 bases from J; bases unmatched to any gene: 4. This CDR3 has 15 amino acids. In DNA form, the CDR3 reads TGTGCCAGCAGTATAACAGGGGTTAGCAATCAGCCCCAGCATTTT. It codes for CASSITGVSNQPQHF.

This rearrangement joins TRBV28 to TRBJ1-2, with D perhaps TRBD1 (6 bases). The CDR3 extends over 15 amino acids. Trimming pared 5 bases from V and 7 bases from J, leaving 20 bases between. Per germline, CDR1 MDHEN and CDR2 SYDVKM. CDR3 region: CASSSEPGQATGYTF. The CDR3 coding sequence is TGTGCCAGCAGTAGTGAACCGGGACAAGCAACTGGCTACACCTTC.

The chain recombines TRBV19 with TRBJ1-5; D is ambiguous. V lost 5 bases, J lost 6 bases, and 8 bases lay in between. Germline assignment: CDR1 LNHDA and CDR2 SQIVND (reference sequence). CDR3 size: 12 residues. The CDR3 region has the DNA TGTGCCAGTAGTCGCGGAGGTCAGCCCCAGCATTTT. Protein sequence: CASSRGGQPQHF.

V usage is TRBV7-2 and J usage is TRBJ1-2, with D unresolved. With 1 base removed from V and 7 bases from J, the gap between germline ends came to 13 bases. The CDR3 spans 14 residues. CDR1 and CDR2 from the germline V gene are SGHTA and FQGNSA. Here the CDR3 DNA reads TGTGCCAGCAGCTTAGATGGTGAGGGCGGTGGCTACACCTTC. This codes for CASSLDGEGGGYTF.

V gene TRBV30 combines with J gene TRBJ2-7; the match to TRBD1 covers 8 bases. With 0 bases clipped from V and 6 bases from J, the junction kept 10 bases outside the gene matches. The V gene's germline CDR1 is GTSNPN and CDR2 SVGIG (reference sequence). This CDR3 comprises 15 residues. CDR3 loop: CAWSVLVRGPGEQYF. The CDR3, as DNA: TGTGCCTGGAGTGTACTAGTCAGGGGGCCGGGCGAGCAGTACTTC. Full variable domain (missing parts from reference TRBV30 and TRBJ2-7): SQTIHQWPATLVQPVGSPLSLECTVEGTSNPNLYWYRQAAGRGLQLLFYSVGIGQISSEVPQNLSASRPQDRQFILSSKKLLLSDSGFYLCAWSVLVRGPGEQYFGPGTRLTVT.

This clone appeared once. The J gene is TRBJ2-3, the V gene TRBV1; the DNA was not compared with TRBD2, the D call given in the table. TRBV1 is designated a pseudogene. The CDR3 covers 15 residues. The DNA of the CDR3 is TGCACCAGCAGCCAGGAGGCGGGGGGAGCAGATACGCAGTATTTT. Its protein product is CTSSQEAGGADTQYF.

CDR3 loop: CASSYSSTSRETQYF. CDR3 nucleotide sequence: TGTGCCAGCAGTTACAGTAGTACCTCTCGGGAGACCCAGTACTTC. This rearrangement joins TRBV6-5 to TRBJ2-5; D remains unclear. V lost 2 bases, J lost 5 bases, and 15 bases lay in between. Germline assignment: CDR1 MNHEY and CDR2 SVGAGI. CDR3 length equals 15 residues.